This T cell receptor beta chain was recovered during a study of technical replicates of blood from several donors. Repertoires were generated with immunoSEQ multiplex PCR, while TCRdb's copy carries only in-frame clones and drops some. Altogether some 70,000 clones are present, 92% being singletons, with the ten largest covering approximately 0.39%. In germline, CDR1 is LNHDA, CDR2 SQIVND (reference sequence). This CDR3 is built from 14 residues. Trimming stripped 4 bases from V and 2 bases from J, with 11 bases between. The sequence was collected from a human donor in good health. The rearrangement uses TRBV19 and TRBJ1-1, with D hard to call. Sequenced sample: T cells isolated from PBMCs. CDR3 loop: CASSNPSSNTEAFF. The CDR3 coding sequence is TGTGCCAGTAGTAACCCCTCCAGTAACACTGAAGCTTTCTTT.